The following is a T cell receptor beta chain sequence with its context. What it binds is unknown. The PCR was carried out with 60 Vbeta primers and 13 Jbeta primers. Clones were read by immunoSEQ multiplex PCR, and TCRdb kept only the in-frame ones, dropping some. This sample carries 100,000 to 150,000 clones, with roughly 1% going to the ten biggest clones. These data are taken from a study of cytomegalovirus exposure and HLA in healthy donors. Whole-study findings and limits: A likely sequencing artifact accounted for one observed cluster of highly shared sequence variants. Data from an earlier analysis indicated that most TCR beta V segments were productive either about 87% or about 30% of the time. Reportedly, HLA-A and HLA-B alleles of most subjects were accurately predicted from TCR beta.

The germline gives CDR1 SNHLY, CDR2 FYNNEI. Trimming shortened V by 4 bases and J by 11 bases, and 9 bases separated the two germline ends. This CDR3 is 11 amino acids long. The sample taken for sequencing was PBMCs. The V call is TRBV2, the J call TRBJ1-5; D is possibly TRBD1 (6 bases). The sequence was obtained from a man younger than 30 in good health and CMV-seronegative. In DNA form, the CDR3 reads TGTGCCAGCAGTGCTCAGGGGACCCAGCATTTT. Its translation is CASSAQGTQHF.